This T cell receptor beta chain comes out of a study of beta chain features in type 1 diabetes. Sampling consisted of one heparinised blood draw per donor, averaging around 120 mL. Staining for CD45RO/CCR7/CD25/CD127/CD95/CD27 allowed sorting of CD4+ naive, central memory, regulatory and stem cell-like memory cells. Investigators reverse transcribed all isolated RNA, so they sequenced expressed TCRB transcripts. Profiled with immunoSEQ multiplex PCR; TCRdb holds only in-frame clones, not every one. The sample lists 250,000 to 400,000 clones, around 13% occurring once. Study findings and constraints: Any HLA-type effect on TCRB rearrangement remained unresolved here.

In germline, CDR1 is LNHDA, CDR2 SQIVND (reference sequence). V lost 4 bases and J lost 7, with 14 bases in between. CDR3 length: 14 amino acids. This clone came up a few times. What it binds is unknown. The V gene is TRBV19, the J gene TRBJ2-1, with D tentatively TRBD2 (6 bases). This clonotype originated in a man in his thirties or forties in good health. What was sequenced was central memory CD4+ T cells from blood. CDR3 coding DNA: TGTGCCAGTAGTAGTTCCGGGAGACGTAATGAGCAGTTCTTC. It is translated as CASSSSGRRNEQFF.